Below are 6 T cell receptor beta chains sequenced from a single sample in a study of control samples from healthy donors and cancer patients. Generated by immunoSEQ multiplex PCR, the TCRdb table keeps only in-frame clones and is missing some. Among about 110,000 clones listed, about nine tenths were seen once. Sequences were obtained from blood. These receptors were obtained from a human donor in good health. The donor label of this sample is uncertain.

V and J are TRBV9 and TRBJ1-2; D is perhaps TRBD1 (5 bases). From germline, CDR1 is SGDLS and CDR2 YYNGEE. V lost 3 bases to trimming and J lost 6 bases, with 18 bases between them. The CDR3 covers 15 residues. CDR3: CASSGDYPWRDGYTF. The CDR3, as DNA: TGTGCCAGCAGCGGGGACTACCCCTGGAGAGATGGCTACACCTTC.

The chain carries TRBV7-2 and TRBJ1-4; 9 bases are shared with TRBD1. After removal of 1 base from V and 10 bases from J, the junction contained 7 bases not matched to a gene. Per germline, CDR1 SGHTA and CDR2 FQGNSA. The CDR3 has 15 amino acids. As DNA, the CDR3 is TGTGCCAGCAGCTTAGTCGGGACAGGGAACAGAAAACTGTTTTTT. Amino acid sequence: CASSLVGTGNRKLFF.

This sequence joins TRBV5-4 and TRBJ2-3; 14 nucleotides match TRBD2. This CDR3 spans 16 amino acids. The germline V gene has CDR1 SGHNT and CDR2 YYREEE (reference sequence). The J segment lost 5 bases and the V segment lost 2 bases, leaving 4 bases of the junction unmatched. The CDR3 DNA follows: TGTGCCAGCAGCTTCCGACTAGCGGGGGGGCAAGATACGCAGTATTTT. This sequence encodes CASSFRLAGGQDTQYF.

This chain links TRBV28 with TRBJ2-7; no clear D gene. Deletions cut 2 bases from V and 0 bases from J, with 11 bases between. Germline loops: CDR1 MDHEN, CDR2 SYDVKM. The CDR3 is made up of 15 amino acids. DNA of the CDR3: TGTGCCAGCAGTTTAATAGGCGTCAGCTCCTACGAGCAGTACTTC. Translation: CASSLIGVSSYEQYF.

V usage is TRBV5-5 and J usage is TRBJ2-2, with 7 bases matching TRBD1. Germline V gene lookup returns CDR1 SGHKS and CDR2 YYEKEE (reference sequence). The length of the CDR3 is 13 residues. Trimming cost V 3 bases and J 6 bases; bases outside gene matches: 2. The CDR3 DNA follows: TGTGCCAGCAGCTCGACAGGGCCCGGGGAGCTGTTTTTT. Protein product: CASSSTGPGELFF. The full variable domain, with the rest looked up from reference TRBV5-5 and TRBJ2-2, is DAGVTQSPTHLIKTRGQQVTLRCSPISGHKSVSWYQQVLGQGPQFIFQYYEKEERGRGNFPDRFSARQFPNYSSELNVNALLLGDSALYLCASSSTGPGELFFGEGSRLTVL.

The V call is TRBV5-4, the J call TRBJ1-6, with a possible D match to TRBD1 (5 bases). This CDR3 contains 19 residues. V lost 0 bases and J 6 bases, leaving 22 bases between the germline ends. CDR1 is SGHNT and CDR2 is YYREEE in the germline V gene (reference sequence). CDR3 DNA: TGTGCCAGCAGCTTGGCGAGCGGTAGGGGCCGTATTTTTAATTCACCCCTCCACTTT. This gives the protein CASSLASGRGRIFNSPLHF.